This is a list of T cell receptor beta chains from one sample in a study of blood T cells in healthy people across ages. MiXCR, run by TCRdb on the 5' RACE reads, gives a single entry per CDR3 protein. Altogether about 800,000 distinct CDR3 sequences are present, about three fifths being singletons, with the ten largest covering around 22%. Input material: blood. The receptors were gathered from a man aged 25 to 40 in good health. The CDR3 runs from the conserved cysteine through the conserved F or W. A D gene is named only where the DNA matches it firmly. Clone size is stated in some rows and not others, as once, few, many or a class when expanded.

J	size	D	V	CDR3	DNA
TRBJ1-1	NA	NA	TRBV30	CAWSVQRDTEAFF	TGTGCCTGGAGTGTGCAGAGGGACACTGAAGCTTTCTTT
TRBJ2-1	NA	NA	TRBV29-1	CSVEELDHGEQFF	TGCAGCGTTGAAGAGTTAGACCACGGTGAGCAGTTCTTC
TRBJ2-1	NA	TRBD2	TRBV9	CASSVRTSYLNGEQFF	TGTGCCAGCAGCGTAAGGACTAGCTATCTTAATGGTGAGCAGTTCTTC
TRBJ2-1	NA	NA	TRBV20-1	CSARTRLVANEQFF	TGCAGTGCTAGAACAAGACTAGTCGCCAATGAGCAGTTCTTC
TRBJ2-3	NA	NA	TRBV9	CASSVGGVSTDTQYF	TGTGCCAGCAGCGTAGGTGGCGTTTCCACAGATACGCAGTATTTT
TRBJ2-5	NA	TRBD2	TRBV20-1	CSARDRTAGGGETQYF	TGCAGTGCTAGAGATCGAACAGCGGGGGGGGGAGAGACCCAGTACTTC
TRBJ2-2	NA	TRBD1	TRBV28	CASDNSGQGISGELFF	TGTGCCAGCGATAACTCGGGACAGGGGATATCCGGGGAGCTGTTTTTT
TRBJ2-1	few	TRBD2	TRBV6-5	CASSTGTSGGQDEQFF	TGTGCCAGCAGCACCGGGACTAGCGGGGGGCAGGATGAGCAGTTCTTC
TRBJ1-6	NA	NA	TRBV9	CASSSSPQVYNSPLHF	TGTGCCAGCAGCTCCTCCCCCCAGGTCTATAATTCACCCCTCCACTTT
TRBJ2-7	NA	NA	TRBV20-1	CSAREEVGTYEQYF	TGCAGTGCTAGAGAAGAGGTGGGAACCTACGAGCAGTACTTC
TRBJ1-1	NA	TRBD1	TRBV28	CASSSVGTENTEAFF	TGTGCCAGCAGTTCAGTGGGGACAGAGAACACTGAAGCTTTCTTT
TRBJ1-2	once	NA	TRBV3-1	CASRSGTNYGYTF	TGTGCCAGCAGGAGCGGGACTAACTATGGCTACACCTTC
TRBJ2-7	NA	NA	TRBV7-3	CASSLSNSGEQYF	TGTGCCAGCAGCTTATCGAATTCGGGCGAGCAGTACTTC
TRBJ2-3	NA	NA	TRBV7-2	CASSISQGTDTQYF	TGTGCCAGCAGCATTTCACAGGGCACAGATACGCAGTATTTT
TRBJ1-3	NA	TRBD1	TRBV7-2	CASSLRPQGASGNTIYF	TGTGCCAGCAGCTTGCGACCACAGGGGGCCTCTGGAAACACCATATATTTT
TRBJ2-7	NA	NA	TRBV27	CASSLNYRDRSYEQYF	TGTGCCAGCAGTTTAAATTACCGGGACCGCTCCTACGAGCAGTACTTC
TRBJ2-1	few	NA	TRBV10-3	CAISPGLRNNEQFF	TGTGCCATCAGTCCAGGACTTCGAAACAATGAGCAGTTCTTC
TRBJ2-3	once	NA	TRBV2	CASRAGMGWNTQYF	TGTGCCAGCAGGGCCGGGATGGGGTGGAATACGCAGTATTTT
TRBJ2-1	NA	TRBD1	TRBV7-2	CASSLAVDRGLGVNEQFF	TGTGCCAGCAGCTTAGCGGTGGACAGGGGCCTGGGAGTAAATGAGCAGTTCTTC
TRBJ1-4	few	NA	TRBV9	CASSVGDNGGEKLFF	TGTGCCAGCAGCGTCGGAGACAACGGGGGTGAAAAACTGTTTTTT
TRBJ1-1	once	NA	TRBV13	CASSLVQGLSTEAFF	TGTGCCAGCAGCTTAGTACAGGGCCTGAGCACTGAAGCTTTCTTT
TRBJ1-4	NA	NA	TRBV11-2	CASSTTEEKLFF	TGTGCCAGCAGCACGACTGAGGAAAAACTGTTTTTT
TRBJ2-5	NA	TRBD1	TRBV5-1	CASNLYSGTEETQYF	TGCGCCAGCAACCTTTATTCCGGGACAGAAGAGACCCAGTACTTC
TRBJ1-6	NA	TRBD1	TRBV6-6	CASSSDRGISPLHF	TGTGCCAGCAGCTCCGACAGGGGGATTTCACCCCTCCACTTT
TRBJ2-5	once	TRBD2	TRBV6-5	CASRGLALLRETQYF	TGTGCCAGCAGGGGACTAGCGTTGCTCCGGGAGACCCAGTACTTC
TRBJ2-3	NA	NA	TRBV6-6	CASSIQGFGTDTQYF	TGTGCCAGCAGTATCCAGGGCTTTGGGACAGATACGCAGTATTTT
TRBJ2-2	NA	NA	TRBV7-2	CASSTWVTGELFF	TGTGCCAGCAGCACATGGGTGACCGGGGAGCTGTTTTTT
TRBJ2-3	few	TRBD2	TRBV27	CASSSTYASGSDTQYF	TGTGCCAGCAGTTCGACTTACGCTAGCGGCTCAGATACGCAGTATTTT
TRBJ2-5	NA	TRBD2	TRBV6-1	CASSPGLATETQYF	TGTGCCAGCAGCCCGGGACTAGCGACAGAGACCCAGTACTTC